The count of the clone carrying this T cell receptor (beta chain) is one. This sample was included in a study of early stage breast cancer tumors. Repertoires were generated with immunoSEQ multiplex PCR, while TCRdb's copy carries only in-frame clones and drops some. Here the sample spans about 31,000 clones, 70% to 75% being singletons. The CDR3 spans 16 residues. CDR1 is LNHDA and CDR2 is SQIVND in the germline V gene (reference sequence). The ends were cut back, 7 bases at V and 0 bases at J, with 16 bases in the middle. The source is a person aged 35 to 50 with breast cancer. Sequencing input: blood. This chain joins TRBV19 and TRBJ1-5; D is unclear. The CDR3 DNA is TGTGCCAGTATTGGGCCGGACGGTGATAGCAATCAGCCCCAGCATTTT. Translation: CASIGPDGDSNQPQHF.